The clone carrying this T cell receptor (beta chain) was detected once. This sample is part of a study of blood T cell repertoires in COVID-19. Looking at the study overall: Specimens from acute and convalescent COVID-19 originated in the United States, Italy and Spain. PBMCs, B-cell-depleted T cells, or T cells provided the cDNA or gDNA that made up the material.

The Seattle site enrolled patients during active infection and followed them longitudinally. The authors' processing: Estimated nucleated cell counts came from reference gene primer amplification. Only in-frame clones appear in the TCRdb table, and some are missing; sequencing was by immunoSEQ multiplex PCR. That table supplies the V and J calls and clone size; D and trimming were determined from the DNA. The sample consists of under 350,000 clones, 89% of them appearing once. V was clipped by 1 base and J by 4 bases, with 17 bases between them. The V gene's germline CDR1 is LGHNA and CDR2 YNFKEQ. The CDR3 is made up of 16 amino acids.

This sequence joins TRBV4-2 and TRBJ2-7; weak D call: TRBD2 (6 bases). Sequenced: peripheral blood. The source is a woman in her thirties with COVID-19, enrolled during active disease. CDR3 DNA: TGTGCCAGCAGCCAAGGTATCGGGGGTTCATTTTACGAGCAGTACTTC. This encodes CASSQGIGGSFYEQYF.